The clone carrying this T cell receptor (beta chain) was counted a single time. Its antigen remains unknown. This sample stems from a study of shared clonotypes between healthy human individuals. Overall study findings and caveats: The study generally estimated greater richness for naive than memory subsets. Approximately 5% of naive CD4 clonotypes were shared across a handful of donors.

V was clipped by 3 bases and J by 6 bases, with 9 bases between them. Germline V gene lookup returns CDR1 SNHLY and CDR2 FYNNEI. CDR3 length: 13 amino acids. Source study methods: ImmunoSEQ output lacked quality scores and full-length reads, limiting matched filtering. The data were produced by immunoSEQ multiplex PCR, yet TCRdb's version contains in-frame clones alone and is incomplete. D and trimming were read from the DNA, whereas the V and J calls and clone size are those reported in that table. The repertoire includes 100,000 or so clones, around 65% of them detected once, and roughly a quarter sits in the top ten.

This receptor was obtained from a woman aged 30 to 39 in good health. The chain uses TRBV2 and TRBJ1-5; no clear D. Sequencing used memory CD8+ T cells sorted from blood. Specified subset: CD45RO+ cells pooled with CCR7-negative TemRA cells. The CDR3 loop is CASSEKRVQPQHF. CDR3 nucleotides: TGTGCCAGCAGTGAGAAGCGGGTTCAGCCCCAGCATTTT.